The 20 T cell receptor beta chains reported below all come from one sample, sequenced in a study of regulatory T cells in long-lasting Graves disease. HTBI primers from iRepertoire and Arm-PCR of CDR3 regions yielded the TCR beta libraries. MiXCR, run by TCRdb on the multiplex PCR reads, gives a single entry per CDR3 protein. The repertoire holds about 220,000 distinct CDR3 sequences, about 16% seen once, with more than 20% in the top ten. As for time point: newly diagnosed GD, antithyroid drugs for less than 3 months. Scientists built the TCR library using RNA that was extracted from PBMCs. The input for sequencing was peripheral blood mononuclear cells (PBMCs), taken at new diagnosis, from a patient treated with antithyroid drugs. These TCRs come from a female donor with Graves disease.

Remarks on this clonotype: This likely stems from a read error, as it lies one base from a far larger clone. The rearrangement uses TRBV11-3 and TRBJ2-7, with D tentatively TRBD1 or TRBD2 (6 bases each). CDR3 size: 13 residues. V shed 3 bases and J shed 7 bases, with 13 bases lying between them. Per germline, CDR1 SGHNT and CDR2 YENEEA. DNA for the CDR3: TGTGCCAGCAGCTTCGGGGGCGGGGATGAGCAGTACTTC. Amino acids: CASSFGGGDEQYF. The full variable domain, in which reference TRBV11-3 and TRBJ2-7 provide the parts outside the CDR3, is EAGVVQSPRYKIIEKKQPVAFWCNPISGHNTLYWYLQNLGQGPELLIRYENEEAVDDSQLPKDRFSAERLKGVDSTLKIQPAELGDSAVYLCASSFGGGDEQYFGPGTRLTVT.

The V gene is TRBV25-1, the J gene TRBJ2-3; either TRBD1 or TRBD2 may supply D (5 bases each). The CDR3 extends over 14 amino acids. The germline V gene encodes CDR1 MGHDK and CDR2 SYGVNS. Trimming left V 4 bases short and J 2 bases short, with 10 bases between. The CDR3: CASSVTGATDTQYF. The DNA for the CDR3 is TGTGCCAGCAGTGTTACCGGGGCCACAGATACGCAGTATTTT.

This clonotype was recorded many times. The chain recombines TRBV6-1 with TRBJ2-1; no reliable D call. V was pared by 0 bases and J by 7 bases, with 19 bases between. The CDR3 extends over 17 amino acids. CDR1 MNHNS and CDR2 SASEGT come from the germline V gene. The CDR3 here is CASSEAERTEIWNEQFF. The DNA for the CDR3 is TGTGCCAGCAGTGAAGCCGAAAGGACGGAGATCTGGAATGAGCAGTTCTTC.

The rearrangement links TRBV28 to TRBJ1-6; D remains unclear. Germline loops: CDR1 MDHEN, CDR2 SYDVKM. The CDR3 has 12 amino acids. Trimming left V 3 bases short and J 15 bases short, with 12 bases between. The CDR3 here is CASSFYRSVLHF. CDR3 DNA sequence: TGTGCCAGCAGTTTTTATAGATCGGTCCTCCACTTT. The whole variable domain, filled in from reference TRBV28 and TRBJ1-6, reads DVKVTQSSRYLVKRTGEKVFLECVQDMDHENMFWYRQDPGLGLRLIYFSYDVKMKEKGDIPEGYSVSREKKERFSLILESASTNQTSMYLCASSFYRSVLHFGNGTRLTVT.

This clonotype has ten or more counts. The CDR3 region has the DNA TGCGCCAGCAGTGAAGCCAGCGCCGAATACTACGAGCAGTACTTC. Translated: CASSEASAEYYEQYF. V is TRBV10-1 and J is TRBJ2-7; D call uncertain. Looked up from germline, CDR1 is WNHNN and CDR2 is SYGVQD (reference sequence). The length of the CDR3 is 15 residues. V was clipped by 3 bases and J by 3 bases, with 15 bases between them.

The sample holds many counts of this clonotype. The J gene is TRBJ1-1, the V gene TRBV20-1, with D possibly being TRBD1 (5 bases). V was trimmed by 1 base and J by 3 bases, leaving 9 bases between them. CDR1 is DFQATT, CDR2 SNEGSKA, per germline (reference sequence). The CDR3 runs 13 residues. The CDR3 loop is CSARGQGDTEAFF. CDR3 nucleotide sequence: TGCAGTGCTAGAGGGCAGGGAGACACTGAAGCTTTCTTT.

This clonotype was detected a few times. A much more abundant neighbour one base away suggests this may be a read error. The chain employs TRBV20-1 and TRBJ2-7, with 9 bases aligning to TRBD2. Germline V gene data show CDR1 as DFQATT and CDR2 as SNEGSKA (reference sequence). CDR3 length: 14 residues. CDR3 loop: CSTSPSGVSYEQYF. CDR3 sequence (DNA): TGCAGTACTAGCCCTAGCGGGGTCTCCTACGAGCAGTACTTC.

There are many counts of this clonotype. The chain carries TRBV11-2 and TRBJ2-5, with D perhaps being TRBD1 or TRBD2 (5 bases each). This CDR3 contains 14 residues. Trimming pared 4 bases from V and 1 base from J, leaving 10 bases between. The germline CDR1 and CDR2 sequences are SGHAT and FQNNGV. The CDR3 spells CASSSRDRQETQYF. CDR3 sequence (DNA): TGTGCCAGCAGCTCCCGGGACCGCCAAGAGACCCAGTACTTC.

This clonotype was counted many times. The rearrangement links TRBV20-1 to TRBJ2-1, with a weak D call TRBD1 (6 bases). Germline V CDR1 and CDR2: DFQATT, SNEGSKA (reference sequence). V lost 0 bases, J lost 8 bases, and 17 bases lay in between. The CDR3 sequence is 15 residues long. The CDR3 DNA reads as TGCAGTGCTAGAGACTCACCGACAGGTTGGGATGAGCAGTTCTTC. Translation gives CSARDSPTGWDEQFF.

This clonotype occurred many times. CDR3: CASLGGAKNIQYF. As DNA, the CDR3 is TGTGCCAGCCTAGGAGGGGCCAAAAACATTCAGTACTTC. V and J are TRBV28 and TRBJ2-4; maybe TRBD2 (6 bases). Deletions cut 8 bases from V and 1 base from J, with 9 bases between. Per germline, CDR1 MDHEN and CDR2 SYDVKM. This CDR3 has 13 residues.

This clonotype has more than one count but fewer than ten. The chain has TRBV2 and TRBJ1-1; D is unresolved. The CDR3 has 14 residues. Trimming pared 4 bases from V and 6 bases from J, leaving 15 bases between. Germline CDR1 and CDR2: SNHLY and FYNNEI. CDR3 DNA sequence: TGTGCCAGCAGTGGGGCGTCCGGGATAGCTGAAGCTTTCTTT. This encodes CASSGASGIAEAFF.

The J gene is TRBJ2-7, the V gene TRBV19; D may be TRBD2 (6 bases). V shed 4 bases and J shed 0 bases, with 19 bases lying between them. CDR3 length: 17 amino acids. Germline V gene lookup returns CDR1 LNHDA and CDR2 SQIVND (reference sequence). Written as DNA, the CDR3 is TGTGCCAGTAGTAAACGATTCGACGGGAGCCCCTCCTACGAGCAGTACTTC. It encodes CASSKRFDGSPSYEQYF.

This clonotype was counted many times. The chain joins TRBV2 to TRBJ1-5; a weak D match, TRBD1 (6 bases). Germline V CDR1 and CDR2: SNHLY, FYNNEI. V was trimmed by 0 bases and J by 13 bases, leaving 13 bases between them. CDR3 length: 13 amino acids. The DNA of the CDR3 is TGTGCCAGCAGTGAAGCGTGGGGGCCCCTTCAGCATTTT. Translating gives CASSEAWGPLQHF.

This clonotype appeared many times. The chain joins TRBV27 to TRBJ1-5; TRBD1 aligns across 8 bases. The V gene end was trimmed by 5 bases and the J gene end by 0 bases; junction bases not matched to a gene: 12. CDR1 and CDR2 from the germline V gene are MNHEY and SMNVEV (reference sequence). This CDR3 is 18 amino acids long. The DNA of the CDR3 is TGTGCCAGCAGTCCCCGACAGGGGAGCGAATATAGCAATCAGCCCCAGCATTTT. Translated, it gives CASSPRQGSEYSNQPQHF.

As regards this clonotype: With a far larger clone one base away, a read error is the likely cause. The rearrangement uses TRBV7-2 and TRBJ2-3; the D gene could be TRBD1 or TRBD2 (5 bases each). In germline, CDR1 is SGHTA, CDR2 FQGNSA. The CDR3 loop spans 11 amino acids. CDR3 sequence: CVSSSGTLSYF. The CDR3 DNA follows: TGTGTCAGCAGCTCCGGGACCCTCTCGTATTTT.

This clonotype was detected ten times or more. V is TRBV2 and J is TRBJ2-1; weak D call: TRBD2 (5 bases). V shed 7 bases and J shed 8 bases, with 15 bases lying between them. The CDR3 covers 13 residues. CDR1 is SNHLY, CDR2 FYNNEI, per germline. The CDR3 DNA reads as TGTGCCAGCAACCCTAGGAGGTTCGATGAGCAGTTCTTC. Encoded protein: CASNPRRFDEQFF.

This clonotype has just one count. The chain is built from TRBV6-1 and TRBJ1-2; possibly TRBD1 for D (6 bases). The CDR3 runs to 14 residues. Trimming cost V 8 bases and J 6 bases, with 19 bases left between them. Germline CDR1 is MNHNS and CDR2 is SASEGT. The DNA for the CDR3 is TGTGCCAGCCGAGGCCGGGGACAAACGGATGGCTACACCTTC. Its protein product is CASRGRGQTDGYTF.

This clonotype was picked up a small number of times. This chain connects TRBV18 to TRBJ1-1; D possibly corresponds to TRBD1 (6 bases). The CDR3 totals 15 residues. V was shortened by 4 bases and J by 0 bases, with 12 bases between the two germline ends. Germline CDR1 and CDR2: KGHSH and LQKENI. The CDR3 bases are TGTGCCAGCTCACGACCGACAGGTCTGAACACTGAAGCTTTCTTT. It yields the protein CASSRPTGLNTEAFF. Based on the CDR3 plus reference TRBV18 and TRBJ1-1, the full variable domain is NAGVMQNPRHLVRRRGQEARLRCSPMKGHSHVYWYRQLPEEGLKFMVYLQKENIIDESGMPKERFSAEFPKEGPSILRIQQVVRGDSAAYFCASSRPTGLNTEAFFGQGTRLTVV.

This clonotype was observed at least ten times. The chain carries TRBV10-3 and TRBJ1-3, with 9 positions matching TRBD1. Germline CDR1 and CDR2: ENHRY and SYGVKD. The CDR3 contains 16 residues. The CDR3 loop is CAFTNHNRGPGNTIYF. The DNA of the CDR3 is TGTGCTTTCACAAACCACAACAGGGGGCCTGGAAACACCATATATTTT.

This clonotype has only a few counts. This chain uses TRBV4-1 with TRBJ2-5; 12 positions match TRBD2. The CDR3 spans 19 residues. CDR1 and CDR2 from the germline V gene are MGHRA and YSYEKL. Unmatched junction bases numbered 8, after V lost 0 bases and J lost 0 bases. CDR3 region: CASSQDPLAGGPYQETQYF. The CDR3 region has the DNA TGCGCCAGCAGCCAAGATCCACTAGCGGGAGGTCCGTACCAAGAGACCCAGTACTTC.